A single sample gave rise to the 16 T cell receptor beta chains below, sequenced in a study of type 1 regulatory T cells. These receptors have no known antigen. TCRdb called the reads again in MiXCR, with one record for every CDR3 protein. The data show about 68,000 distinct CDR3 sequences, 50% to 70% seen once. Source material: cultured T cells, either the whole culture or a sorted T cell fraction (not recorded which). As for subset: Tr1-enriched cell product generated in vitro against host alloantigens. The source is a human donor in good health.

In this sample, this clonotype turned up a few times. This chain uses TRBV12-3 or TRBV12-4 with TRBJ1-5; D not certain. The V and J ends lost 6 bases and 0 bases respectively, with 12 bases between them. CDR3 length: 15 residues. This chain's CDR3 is CASSYTVNSNQPQHF. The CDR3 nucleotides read TGTGCCAGCAGCTACACAGTGAATAGCAATCAGCCCCAGCATTTT.

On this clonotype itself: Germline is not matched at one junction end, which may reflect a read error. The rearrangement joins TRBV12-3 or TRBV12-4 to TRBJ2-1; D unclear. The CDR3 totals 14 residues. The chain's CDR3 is CASSPPTGYSEQFF. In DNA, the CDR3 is TGTGCCAGCAGTCCACCCACTGGATACAGTGAGCAGTTCTTC.

CDR3 protein: CASSSTPMLAVGDTQYF. CDR3 sequence (DNA): TGTGCCAGCAGCTCAACCCCCATGTTAGCCGTAGGAGATACGCAGTATTTT. The chain joins TRBV7-3 to TRBJ2-3; no definite D call. The V end was cut by 4 bases, the J end by 5 bases, with 22 bases between. Germline CDR1 reads SGHTA; CDR2 reads FQGTGA. The CDR3 extends over 17 amino acids.

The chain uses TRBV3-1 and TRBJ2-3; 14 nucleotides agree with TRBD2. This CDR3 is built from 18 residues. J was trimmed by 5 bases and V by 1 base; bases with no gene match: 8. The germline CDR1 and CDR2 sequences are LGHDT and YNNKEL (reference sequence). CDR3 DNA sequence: TGTGCCAGCAGCCAAGCCGGGACTAGCGGGAGTGGAGGAGATACGCAGTATTTT. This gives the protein CASSQAGTSGSGGDTQYF.

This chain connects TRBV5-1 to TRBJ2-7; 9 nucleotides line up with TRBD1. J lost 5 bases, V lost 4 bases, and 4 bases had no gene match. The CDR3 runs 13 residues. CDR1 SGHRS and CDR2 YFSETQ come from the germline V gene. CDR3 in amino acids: CASSGGDRDEQYF. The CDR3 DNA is TGCGCCAGCAGCGGGGGGGACAGGGACGAGCAGTACTTC.

CDR3 amino acids: CASSLAAGQGAGRNYEQYF. In DNA, the CDR3 is TGCGCCAGCAGCTTGGCCGCCGGACAGGGCGCCGGAAGAAACTACGAGCAGTACTTC. The chain recombines TRBV5-1 with TRBJ2-7; 8 positions agree with TRBD1. V lost 0 bases to trimming and J lost 3 bases; unmatched junction nucleotides: 17. The CDR3 runs 19 residues. Germline-derived CDR1 and CDR2 are SGHRS and YFSETQ. The entire variable domain, with the rest obtained from reference TRBV5-1 and TRBJ2-7, is as follows: KAGVTQTPRYLIKTRGQQVTLSCSPISGHRSVSWYQQTPGQGLQFLFEYFSETQRNKGNFPGRFSGRQFSNSRSEMNVSTLELGDSALYLCASSLAAGQGAGRNYEQYFGPGTRLTVT.

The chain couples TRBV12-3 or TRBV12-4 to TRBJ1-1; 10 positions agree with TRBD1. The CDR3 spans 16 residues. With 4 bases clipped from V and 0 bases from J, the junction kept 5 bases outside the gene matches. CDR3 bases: TGTGCCAGCAGTTCCGGGACAGGGGAAATGAACACTGAAGCTTTCTTT. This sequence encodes CASSSGTGEMNTEAFF.

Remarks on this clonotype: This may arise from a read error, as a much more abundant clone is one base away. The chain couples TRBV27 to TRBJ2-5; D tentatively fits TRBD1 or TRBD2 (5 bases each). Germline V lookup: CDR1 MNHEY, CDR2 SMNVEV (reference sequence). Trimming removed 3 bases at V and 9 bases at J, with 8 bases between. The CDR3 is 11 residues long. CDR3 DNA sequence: TGTGCCAGCAGTTTCTTGGGGGCCCAGTACTTC. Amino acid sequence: CASSFLGAQYF.

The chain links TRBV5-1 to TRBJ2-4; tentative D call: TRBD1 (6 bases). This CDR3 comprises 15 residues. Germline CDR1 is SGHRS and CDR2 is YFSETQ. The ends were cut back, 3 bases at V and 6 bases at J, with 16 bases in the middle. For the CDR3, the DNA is TGCGCCAGCAGCTCCGGACAGATCGTGGGAAACATTCAGTACTTC. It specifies CASSSGQIVGNIQYF.

The CDR3 DNA is TGTGCCAGCAATTCAGCAGGACAGCCGAACACTGAAGCTTTCTTT. This codes for CASNSAGQPNTEAFF. V is TRBV28 and J is TRBJ1-1, with D possibly being TRBD1 (6 bases). Per the germline V gene, CDR1 is MDHEN and CDR2 is SYDVKM. V lost 7 bases, J lost 1 base, and 16 bases lay in between. CDR3 length: 15 residues. Full variable domain (remainder filled in from reference TRBV28 and TRBJ1-1): DVKVTQSSRYLVKRTGEKVFLECVQDMDHENMFWYRQDPGLGLRLIYFSYDVKMKEKGDIPEGYSVSREKKERFSLILESASTNQTSMYLCASNSAGQPNTEAFFGQGTRLTVV.

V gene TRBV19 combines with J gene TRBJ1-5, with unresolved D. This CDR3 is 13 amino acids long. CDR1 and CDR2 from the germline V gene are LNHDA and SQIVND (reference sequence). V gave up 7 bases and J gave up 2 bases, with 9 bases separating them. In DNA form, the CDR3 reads TGTGCCAGTACTATGGATGGCAATCAGCCCCAGCATTTT. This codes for CASTMDGNQPQHF.

DNA of the CDR3: TGCGCCAGCAGCTTGGTGTTGCAAGAGACCCAGTACTTC. It translates to CASSLVLQETQYF. The chain is built from TRBV5-1 and TRBJ2-5; D gene ambiguous. CDR3 length: 13 amino acids. CDR1 is SGHRS, CDR2 YFSETQ, per germline. Trimming took 0 bases from V and 2 from J, leaving 5 bases between them. Using reference TRBV5-1 and TRBJ2-5 for the parts outside the CDR3, the full variable domain is KAGVTQTPRYLIKTRGQQVTLSCSPISGHRSVSWYQQTPGQGLQFLFEYFSETQRNKGNFPGRFSGRQFSNSRSEMNVSTLELGDSALYLCASSLVLQETQYFGPGTRLLVL.

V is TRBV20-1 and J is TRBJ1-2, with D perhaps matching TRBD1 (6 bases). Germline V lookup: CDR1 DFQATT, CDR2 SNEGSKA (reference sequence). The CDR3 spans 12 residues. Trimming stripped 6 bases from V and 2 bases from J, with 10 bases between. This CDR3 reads CSAGTTNYGYTF. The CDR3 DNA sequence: TGCAGTGCGGGGACAACGAACTATGGCTACACCTTC.

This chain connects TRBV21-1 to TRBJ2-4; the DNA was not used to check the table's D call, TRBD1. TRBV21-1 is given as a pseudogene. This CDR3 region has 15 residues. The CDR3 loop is CASKPAGVAKNIQYF. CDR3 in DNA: TGTGCCAGCAAGCCCGCGGGGGTAGCCAAAAACATTCAGTACTTC.

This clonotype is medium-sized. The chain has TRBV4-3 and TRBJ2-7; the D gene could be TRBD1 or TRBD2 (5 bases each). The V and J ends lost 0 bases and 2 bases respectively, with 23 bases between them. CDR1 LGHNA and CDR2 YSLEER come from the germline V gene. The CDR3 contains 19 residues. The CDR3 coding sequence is TGCGCCAGCAGCCAAGAGTTGGGGCTAGCCAGCCACTTTCCCTACGAGCAGTACTTC. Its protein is CASSQELGLASHFPYEQYF.

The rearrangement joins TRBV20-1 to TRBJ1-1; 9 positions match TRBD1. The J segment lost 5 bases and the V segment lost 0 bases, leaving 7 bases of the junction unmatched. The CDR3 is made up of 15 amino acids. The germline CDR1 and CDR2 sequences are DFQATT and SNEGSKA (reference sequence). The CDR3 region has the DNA TGCAGTGCTAGAGATCGACAGGGGGTTGGAACTGAAGCTTTCTTT. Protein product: CSARDRQGVGTEAFF.